Listed below are T cell receptor beta chains from one sample, sequenced in a study of cytomegalovirus exposure and HLA in healthy donors. Repertoires were generated with immunoSEQ multiplex PCR, while TCRdb's copy carries only in-frame clones and drops some. The sample contains about 100,000 clones, approximately 80% of which appear only once. Input material: PBMCs. These receptors were taken from a male donor in good health and CMV-seropositive. Both conserved end residues are part of each CDR3. The order of the fields is D gene, V gene, CDR3 protein. D genes are given only for firm matches.

TRBD1 TRBV6-6 CASSWDRSYGYTF
TRBD2 TRBV19 CASSIGGGTDTQYF
. TRBV27 CASTPGQGRAGELFF
. TRBV6-5 CASSYVLRGYEQYF
TRBD2 TRBV9 CASSVGEGMGYEQYF
TRBD2 TRBV7-9 CASSPRVAGVQETQYF
. TRBV7-2 CASSLMRTYEQYF
. TRBV9 CASSVVAGRPGELFF
. TRBV9 CASSVETGAPEQFF
TRBD2 TRBV7-3 CASSPRGGSSYNEQFF
. TRBV28 CAIPFPGGYGYTF
. TRBV7-9 CASSLGRDTDTQYF
TRBD2 TRBV27 CASSPWRESRNEQFF
. TRBV9 CASSVAGTGNTIYF
TRBD1 TRBV7-2 CASSADRGGGTEAFF
TRBD2 TRBV7-8 CASSLRVSGSPDTQYF
TRBD2 TRBV4-2 CASSQDREVNYEQYF
TRBD1 TRBV7-2 CASSLVWTGGVGELFF
TRBD1 TRBV29-1 CSVEETGGIPYEQYF
TRBD1 TRBV14 CASSPNVRGSEQYF
. TRBV21-1 CAGPTSGTVYNEQFF
TRBD1 TRBV6-6 CASIGQGAREQYF
TRBD1 TRBV5-5 CASSLVTGSYNEQFF
. TRBV30 CAWSVRDNQPQHF
TRBD2 TRBV15 CATSRDLAGGQQYF
TRBD2 TRBV9 CASSVDLASGSYEQYF
TRBD1 TRBV11-2 CASSWSGQGVGEQYF
TRBD1 TRBV29-1 CSVKIGQGYEQYF
TRBD2 TRBV4-3 CASSQDTPGREGNHEQYF
. TRBV7-2 CASTILQGNEQFF
. TRBV11-2 CASSPTKNIQYF
. TRBV11-1 CASSPGRQIPRETQYF
. TRBV28 CASSPHGSYEQYF
TRBD2 TRBV14 CASSQFPGGEQYF
. TRBV14 CASTGSVYTDTQYF
TRBD2 TRBV7-3 CASGPAGGVGNEQFF
. TRBV6-5 CASSLGREEKLFF
. TRBV30 CAWSPSDWSQYF
. TRBV29-1 CSVAAGPSSYNEQFF
TRBD2 TRBV15 CATSSGGSIAGYEQYF
TRBD2 TRBV19 CASTHRKGTSGKAEQFF
. TRBV6-6 CASSYLGEQETQYF
. TRBV5-1 CASSPQTVNYGYTF
. TRBV7-9 CASSPWDYNQPQHF
. TRBV4-3 CASSQGSSTGELFF
. TRBV7-9 CASSSGLGVRLYNEQFF
. TRBV9 CASSVAEGTTEAFF
. TRBV7-2 CASSLGLGSGQETQYF
. TRBV19 CASSTRDQPYEQYF
. TRBV7-3 CASSLNGVNTEAFF
. TRBV7-2 CASSLLAVQESQYF
. TRBV28 CASSLGQSNQPQHF
. TRBV12-5 CASGLDGDTEAFF
TRBD2 TRBV30 CAWRLAGGPTYNEQFF
. TRBV15 CATSREQPASPLHF
TRBD2 TRBV5-6 CASSWTSGTDTQYF
. TRBV7-2 CASSPKFGTEAFF
. TRBV5-6 CASSLDLSGGDETQYF
. TRBV20-1 CSAHYNEQFF
. TRBV5-6 CASSTPEGVHEQFF